In its sample, the clone carrying this TCR beta chain was seen once. The entry originates in a study of blood T cell repertoires in COVID-19. In the study overall: COVID-19 samples collected from the United States, Italy and Spain covered acute and convalescent phases. T cells, B-cell-depleted T cells, or PBMCs provided the cDNA or gDNA that served as material.

Original data processing: It was from reference gene primer amplification that nucleated cell counts were estimated. TCRdb's table, derived via immunoSEQ multiplex PCR, lists solely in-frame clones and lacks some. V and J calls plus clone size are reproduced from that table; the DNA served to infer D and trimming. The table lists 200,000 to 250,000 clones, about 84% of them singletons, with 7.8% in the top ten. Followed longitudinally, the Seattle patients had been enrolled during active infection. Germline V gene lookup returns CDR1 MDHEN and CDR2 SYDVKM. This CDR3 spans 13 amino acids. Trimming pared 2 bases from V and 3 bases from J, leaving 8 bases between.

Sequencing used peripheral blood. This chain uses TRBV28 with TRBJ2-7; D is perhaps TRBD1 (5 bases). The sequence was collected from an elderly woman with COVID-19, enrolled during active disease. CDR3 residues: CASSLQGHYEQYF. The CDR3 DNA follows: TGTGCCAGCAGTTTACAGGGCCACTACGAGCAGTACTTC. Supplemented by reference TRBV28 and TRBJ2-7, the full variable domain reads DVKVTQSSRYLVKRTGEKVFLECVQDMDHENMFWYRQDPGLGLRLIYFSYDVKMKEKGDIPEGYSVSREKKERFSLILESASTNQTSMYLCASSLQGHYEQYFGPGTRLTVT.